The text below deals with one T cell receptor beta chain. Its antigen is not known. This record belongs to a study of cytomegalovirus exposure and HLA in healthy donors. Study-wide context: Genetic ancestry analysis placed about 80% of the 300 to 500 donors that were genotyped in the Caucasian-associated cluster.

Per the germline V gene, CDR1 is MNHEY and CDR2 is SVGAGI. V dropped 2 bases and J dropped 2 bases, with 7 bases sitting between them. The CDR3 loop spans 14 amino acids. The primer mix had 60 Vbeta and 13 Jbeta primers. The protocol was immunoSEQ multiplex PCR, while the TCRdb copy is restricted to in-frame clones and leaves out a portion. The sample lists roughly 84,000 clones; about four fifths were seen once. Broader study findings: Versus the roughly 700-donor mean, an Asian-associated ancestry cluster reportedly showed fewer N-insertions in a later analysis. Published work reported that the classifier diagnosed cytomegalovirus status with high specificity and sensitivity.

Source material: PBMCs. The sequence was collected from a male donor in good health and CMV-seropositive. This chain links TRBV6-5 with TRBJ1-3, with D perhaps TRBD1 (5 bases). The DNA for the CDR3 is TGTGCCAGCAGTTACAAGGGGCCTGGAAACACCATATATTTT. This gives the protein CASSYKGPGNTIYF.